A selection of T cell receptor beta chains follows, all from one sample in a study of early T cells in non-severe SARS-CoV-2 infection. One entry per CDR3 protein results from TCRdb running MiXCR on the 5' RACE reads. Of fewer than 30,000 distinct CDR3 sequences listed, around 4% are singletons. Input material: whole blood. These receptors were obtained from an adult who was a healthcare worker with PCR-confirmed SARS-CoV-2 infection or an uninfected control (not recorded which). Both conserved end residues are part of each CDR3. The D gene is left open where the match is weak. Some rows have no size entry. The others give once, few or many, or a class for an expanded clone.

D gene,J gene,clone size,V gene,CDR3 DNA,CDR3 protein
-,TRBJ1-2,few,TRBV28,TGTGCCAGCAGTTCTGGACAGAGCGGCTACACCTTC,CASSSGQSGYTF
TRBD2,TRBJ2-1,many,TRBV7-2,TGTGCCAGCAGCTCAGAATGGGAGGGGTACAATGAGCAGTTCTTC,CASSSEWEGYNEQFF
-,TRBJ2-2,few,TRBV2,TGTGCCAGCAGTACAGGGTACACCGGGGAGCTGTTTTTT,CASSTGYTGELFF
-,TRBJ2-1,-,TRBV15,TGTGCCACCAGCAGAGGAAGCGGGTGGGGGAATGAGCAGTTCTTC,CATSRGSGWGNEQFF
TRBD2,TRBJ2-7,many,TRBV10-3,TGTGCCATCAGTGCACAGCGGGGGGCCGCCTACGAGCAGTACTTC,CAISAQRGAAYEQYF
-,TRBJ2-3,-,TRBV2,TGTGCCAGCATACCGACTAGAACAGATACGCAGTATTTT,CASIPTRTDTQYF
TRBD2,TRBJ2-1,many,TRBV18,TGTGCCAGCTCACCTAGCACTAGCGGGAGGACAAATGAGCAGTTCTTC,CASSPSTSGRTNEQFF
-,TRBJ2-7,many,TRBV19,TGTGCCAGTAACTCCGGGACGGCAGCCTACGAGCAGTACTTC,CASNSGTAAYEQYF
TRBD1,TRBJ2-1,-,TRBV7-6,TGTGCCAGCAGCTTACCGACTACAGGGGTATTATACAATGAGCAGTTCTTC,CASSLPTTGVLYNEQFF
-,TRBJ1-2,many,TRBV11-2,TGTGCCAGCAGCGGAGGACGTGGAGGGGGAATAGGAGGCTACACCTTC,CASSGGRGGGIGGYTF
TRBD1,TRBJ2-7,few,TRBV11-3,TGTGCCAGCAGCTTTTCCGATCCGGGACAGGGGTCGTACGAGCAGTACTTC,CASSFSDPGQGSYEQYF
-,TRBJ1-4,few,TRBV9,TGTGCCAGCAGCGTAGGCCGTGGGGCAGGCGCCGAAAAACTGTTTTTT,CASSVGRGAGAEKLFF
TRBD1,TRBJ2-5,many,TRBV5-1,TGCGCCAGCAGCTCCGGACAGGGGACAGAGACCCAGTACTTC,CASSSGQGTETQYF
-,TRBJ2-7,many,TRBV19,TGTGCCAGTAGTATAGCCGGGAACTCCTACGAGCAGTACTTC,CASSIAGNSYEQYF
-,TRBJ1-5,many,TRBV28,TGTGCCACCCTCACCCGTAATCAGCCCCAGCATTTT,CATLTRNQPQHF
-,TRBJ2-1,-,TRBV12-3/TRBV12-4,TGTGCCAGCAGTTTAGCCCTCTCGGGCTATGAGCAGTTCTTC,CASSLALSGYEQFF
-,TRBJ2-4,many,TRBV12-3/TRBV12-4,TGTGCCAGCAGTTTCGGAGCTGATGACATTCAGTACTTC,CASSFGADDIQYF
TRBD1,TRBJ2-3,many,TRBV9,TGTGCCAGCAGCCTTCGACAGGGGCCAGATACGCAGTATTTT,CASSLRQGPDTQYF
-,TRBJ2-7,many,TRBV7-9,TGTGCCAGCAGCTCCTCTCGGGACTCCCTCGACTACGAGCAGTACTTC,CASSSSRDSLDYEQYF
-,TRBJ2-5,many,TRBV20-1,TGCAGTGCTCAATCGGGCAACCACCAAGAGACCCAGTACTTC,CSAQSGNHQETQYF
-,TRBJ1-2,many,TRBV20-1,TGCAGTGCTAGAGCCCCCAGCTTATTCTATGGCTACACCTTC,CSARAPSLFYGYTF
-,TRBJ1-5,many,TRBV2,TGTGCCAGCAGTCTAGGGACTTTTCAGCCCCAGCATTTT,CASSLGTFQPQHF
-,TRBJ1-2,medium-sized,TRBV4-3,TGCGCCAGCAGCCAAGCTGAGGGCAGGACACCCGGCGGCTATGGCTACACCTTC,CASSQAEGRTPGGYGYTF
TRBD1,TRBJ1-2,-,TRBV24-1,TGTGCCACCAGTGAACGCGGGACAGGCAATGGCTACACCTTC,CATSERGTGNGYTF
-,TRBJ2-6,many,TRBV6-1,TGTGCCAGCAAGGAGGAGAGCTCTGGGGCCAACGTCCTGACTTTC,CASKEESSGANVLTF
TRBD2,TRBJ2-3,few,TRBV18,TGTGCCAGCTCACCGACTAGCGGGGGTTTAGGCACAGATACGCAGTATTTT,CASSPTSGGLGTDTQYF
-,TRBJ2-1,-,TRBV29-1,TGCAGCGCCTCGAATGAGCAGTTCTTC,CSASNEQFF
-,TRBJ2-5,many,TRBV20-1,TGCAGTGCTAGAGTTGGCCAGGTGAACCAAGAGACCCAGTACTTC,CSARVGQVNQETQYF
TRBD2,TRBJ2-1,few,TRBV4-3,TGCGCCAGCAGCAAGACGCCTAGCGGGAGAGTCGATGAGCAGTTCTTC,CASSKTPSGRVDEQFF
-,TRBJ2-1,many,TRBV27,TGTGCCAGCAGTTCTTTACCCCCTAGTATTGAGCAGTTCTTC,CASSSLPPSIEQFF
-,TRBJ1-2,few,TRBV6-4,TGTGCCAGCAGTGCAGGGCCCGGCTATGGCTACACCTTC,CASSAGPGYGYTF
-,TRBJ1-4,few,TRBV5-5,TGTGCCAGCAGCTTGGCCCGGGACGCGGGAAAACTGTTTTTT,CASSLARDAGKLFF
-,TRBJ2-3,-,TRBV7-2,TGTGCCAGCAGCCTCGGACAGAATACCCCCAGCACAGATACGCAGTATTTT,CASSLGQNTPSTDTQYF
TRBD1,TRBJ1-1,many,TRBV4-2,TGTGCCAGCAGCCAACGACAGGGACAGACTGAAGCTTTCTTT,CASSQRQGQTEAFF
-,TRBJ1-1,-,TRBV5-6,TGTGCCAGCAGCTTGGAGTGGAACACTGAAGCTTTCTTT,CASSLEWNTEAFF
TRBD2,TRBJ2-7,many,TRBV7-8,TGTGCCAGCAGCTTAGCGACTAGCGAATTCTACGAGCAGTACTTC,CASSLATSEFYEQYF
-,TRBJ2-7,many,TRBV20-1,TGCAGTGCGGAGGGACCTTCGAGCTCCTACGAGCAGTACTTC,CSAEGPSSSYEQYF
-,TRBJ1-3,many,TRBV2,TGTGCCAGCAGTGAAGCGCCAGGATTCTCTGGAAACACCATATATTTT,CASSEAPGFSGNTIYF
-,TRBJ2-3,many,TRBV11-1,TGTGCCAGCAGCTTGGAGGGTGACACAGATACGCAGTATTTT,CASSLEGDTDTQYF
-,TRBJ2-2,few,TRBV7-2,TGTGCCAGCAGCTTAGTAGGGCTGGGCGGGGAGCTGTTTTTT,CASSLVGLGGELFF
-,TRBJ1-1,many,TRBV7-9,TGTGCCAGCAGCTTACCGGCTGGCGTGCACACTGAAGCTTTCTTT,CASSLPAGVHTEAFF
TRBD1,TRBJ1-2,many,TRBV14,TGTGCCAGCAGCCCCCCTGGGACAGCTCTCTATGGCTACACCTTC,CASSPPGTALYGYTF